This note documents a single TCR beta chain sequence. Antigen: not known. The study ran its PCR with 60 Vbeta and 13 Jbeta primers. Here immunoSEQ multiplex PCR was the method, and the copy in TCRdb shows in-frame clones only, minus some. Of 90,000 to 120,000 clones in the sample, more than 65% were seen once. The source of the sample is a study of cytomegalovirus exposure and HLA in healthy donors. Germline-derived CDR1 and CDR2 are SEHNR and FQNEAQ (reference sequence). V shed 5 bases, J shed 2 bases, and the junction held 4 bases outside the gene matches. This CDR3 is built from 14 residues. Study-level points and caveats: It was assumed in the presence/absence analyses that sequencing depth was roughly uniform across donors.

The sequence came from a woman between 50 and 59 years old in good health and CMV-seropositive. V is TRBV7-9 and J is TRBJ1-2, with 8 bases fitting TRBD1. The sequencing input was PBMCs. The CDR3: CASSPRDRNYGYTF. The CDR3, as DNA: TGTGCCAGCAGCCCCCGGGACAGGAACTATGGCTACACCTTC.